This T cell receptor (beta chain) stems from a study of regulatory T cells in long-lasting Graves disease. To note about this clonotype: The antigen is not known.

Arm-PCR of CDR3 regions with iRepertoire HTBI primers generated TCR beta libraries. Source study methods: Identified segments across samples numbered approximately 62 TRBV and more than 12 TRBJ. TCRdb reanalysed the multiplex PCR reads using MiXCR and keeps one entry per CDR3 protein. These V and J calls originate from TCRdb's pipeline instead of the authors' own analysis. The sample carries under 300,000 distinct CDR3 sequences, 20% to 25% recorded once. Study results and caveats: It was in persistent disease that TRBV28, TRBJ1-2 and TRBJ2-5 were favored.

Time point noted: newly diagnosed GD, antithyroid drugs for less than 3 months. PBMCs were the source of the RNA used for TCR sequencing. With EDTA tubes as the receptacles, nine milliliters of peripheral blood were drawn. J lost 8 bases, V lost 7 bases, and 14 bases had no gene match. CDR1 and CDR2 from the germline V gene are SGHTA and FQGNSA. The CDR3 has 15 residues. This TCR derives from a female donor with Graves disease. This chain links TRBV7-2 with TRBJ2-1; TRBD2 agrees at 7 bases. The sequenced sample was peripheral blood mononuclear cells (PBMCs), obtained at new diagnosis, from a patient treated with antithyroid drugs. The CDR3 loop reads CASTEGGVLWDEQFF. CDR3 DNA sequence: TGTGCCAGCACTGAGGGAGGGGTCCTCTGGGATGAGCAGTTCTTC.